A selection of T cell receptor beta chains follows, all from one sample in a study of shared clonotypes between healthy human individuals. Measured with immunoSEQ multiplex PCR; TCRdb has only the in-frame clones, and not every one. The table records around 2,000,000 clones, roughly 91% of them present only once. Sequenced: naive CD8+ T cells from PBMCs. Receptors originate from a man in his late teens or twenties in good health. Some clones in this sample may be carry-over from other donors' samples. The CDR3 runs from the conserved cysteine through the conserved F or W. The D gene is left open where the match is weak. Some rows have no size entry. The others give once, few or many, or a class for an expanded clone.

size: -; J: TRBJ2-3; V: TRBV4-1; D: TRBD2; CDR3: CASALATSGSVDF; DNA: TGCGCCAGCGCCCTCGCGACTAGCGGGAGTGTGGATTTT
size: once; J: TRBJ1-1; V: TRBV27; D: TRBD1; CDR3: CASSLRQGLMNTEAFF; DNA: TGTGCCAGCAGCCTCCGACAGGGGCTGATGAATACTGAAGCTTTCTTT
size: -; J: TRBJ2-7; V: TRBV4-3; D: TRBD2; CDR3: CASSQGLAGEAYEQYF; DNA: TGCGCCAGCAGCCAGGGACTAGCGGGAGAGGCTTACGAGCAGTACTTC
size: -; J: TRBJ1-5; V: TRBV4-1; D: -; CDR3: CASSRGGGPGQPQHF; DNA: TGCGCCAGCAGCCGCGGGGGGGGTCCAGGCCAGCCCCAGCATTTT
size: once; J: TRBJ2-2; V: TRBV13; D: -; CDR3: CASSLGLWGGTGELFF; DNA: TGTGCCAGCAGCTTAGGCCTATGGGGAGGAACCGGGGAGCTGTTTTTT
size: -; J: TRBJ1-1; V: TRBV19; D: -; CDR3: CASSPPGQLSTEAFF; DNA: TGTGCCAGTAGTCCACCCGGACAGCTTTCTACTGAAGCTTTCTTT
size: -; J: TRBJ1-2; V: TRBV11-2; D: TRBD1; CDR3: CASSIYRDRENYGYTF; DNA: TGTGCCAGCAGCATTTACCGGGACAGGGAAAACTATGGCTACACCTTC
size: once; J: TRBJ2-5; V: TRBV19; D: -; CDR3: CASSIGADLKETQYF; DNA: TGTGCCAGTAGTATAGGCGCAGACTTAAAAGAGACCCAGTACTTC
size: -; J: TRBJ2-3; V: TRBV7-9; D: -; CDR3: CASSSRKTQYF; DNA: TGTGCCAGCAGCTCAAGAAAGACGCAGTATTTT
size: -; J: TRBJ2-5; V: TRBV2; D: TRBD1; CDR3: CASSEPSDRADVEETQYF; DNA: TGTGCCAGCAGTGAACCTTCGGACAGGGCGGACGTGGAAGAGACCCAGTACTTC
size: -; J: TRBJ2-1; V: TRBV18; D: TRBD2; CDR3: CASSPDLAGNNEQFF; DNA: TGTGCCAGCTCACCAGATCTAGCGGGTAACAATGAGCAGTTCTTC
size: -; J: TRBJ2-7; V: TRBV27; D: TRBD1; CDR3: CASSLDRGSLEQYF; DNA: TGTGCCAGCAGTTTAGACAGGGGCTCCCTCGAGCAGTACTTC
size: -; J: TRBJ2-7; V: TRBV10-2; D: -; CDR3: CASMDGTYEQYF; DNA: TGCGCCAGCATGGACGGGACCTACGAGCAGTACTTC
size: -; J: TRBJ2-5; V: TRBV5-1; D: -; CDR3: CASSLGMGDQETQYF; DNA: TGCGCCAGCAGCTTGGGCATGGGGGACCAAGAGACCCAGTACTTC
size: -; J: TRBJ2-5; V: TRBV11-2; D: -; CDR3: CASSLVVLGRETQYF; DNA: TGTGCCAGCAGCTTAGTCGTGCTAGGGCGGGAGACCCAGTACTTC
size: -; J: TRBJ2-5; V: TRBV10-3; D: TRBD1; CDR3: CAISRTGEGETQYF; DNA: TGTGCCATCAGTAGGACAGGGGAGGGAGAGACCCAGTACTTC
size: -; J: TRBJ2-7; V: TRBV11-2; D: -; CDR3: CASSLGRHEQYF; DNA: TGTGCCAGCAGCTTAGGACGCCACGAGCAGTACTTC
size: -; J: TRBJ1-1; V: TRBV28; D: -; CDR3: CASSPGTLEAFF; DNA: TGTGCCAGCAGTCCGGGGACACTTGAAGCTTTCTTT
size: -; J: TRBJ1-1; V: TRBV9; D: TRBD1; CDR3: CASSVDPGQGATEAFF; DNA: TGTGCCAGCAGCGTAGACCCAGGACAGGGGGCAACTGAAGCTTTCTTT
size: -; J: TRBJ2-3; V: TRBV2; D: TRBD2; CDR3: CASSELLGVAGGGDTQYF; DNA: TGTGCCAGCAGTGAGCTCTTGGGCGTAGCGGGAGGTGGAGATACGCAGTATTTT
size: -; J: TRBJ2-2; V: TRBV27; D: -; CDR3: CASSPYTTGELFF; DNA: TGTGCCAGCAGTCCGTACACGACCGGGGAGCTGTTTTTT
size: -; J: TRBJ2-3; V: TRBV15; D: TRBD2; CDR3: CATSGRAATDTQYF; DNA: TGTGCCACCAGCGGGAGGGCTGCCACAGATACGCAGTATTTT
size: -; J: TRBJ2-1; V: TRBV7-9; D: -; CDR3: CASSLPLVGEQFF; DNA: TGTGCCAGCAGCTTACCTCTCGTGGGGGAGCAGTTCTTC
size: -; J: TRBJ2-5; V: TRBV30; D: -; CDR3: CAWSGPPYQETQYF; DNA: TGTGCCTGGTCGGGACCCCCGTACCAAGAGACCCAGTACTTC
size: -; J: TRBJ1-3; V: TRBV4-2; D: TRBD1; CDR3: CASSFGQGADTIYF; DNA: TGTGCCAGCAGCTTCGGACAGGGGGCGGACACCATATATTTT
size: -; J: TRBJ2-3; V: TRBV2; D: TRBD1; CDR3: CASSEDRGSTDTQYF; DNA: TGTGCCAGCAGTGAAGACAGGGGTAGCACAGATACGCAGTATTTT
size: -; J: TRBJ2-7; V: TRBV6-5; D: TRBD1; CDR3: CASRDLTGIPYEQYF; DNA: TGTGCCAGCAGGGACCTGACAGGGATCCCTTACGAGCAGTACTTC
size: -; J: TRBJ1-2; V: TRBV9; D: -; CDR3: CASSGKAGASPEGYTF; DNA: TGTGCCAGCAGCGGAAAGGCGGGCGCCAGCCCAGAGGGCTACACCTTC
size: -; J: TRBJ2-7; V: TRBV4-1; D: -; CDR3: CASSQRFQGSDEQYF; DNA: TGCGCCAGCAGCCAAAGGTTTCAGGGTTCCGACGAGCAGTACTTC
size: -; J: TRBJ1-1; V: TRBV27; D: -; CDR3: CASSTSGGEAFF; DNA: TGTGCCAGCAGTACAAGTGGGGGAGAAGCTTTCTTT
size: -; J: TRBJ1-4; V: TRBV9; D: -; CDR3: CASSGQSAANEKLFF; DNA: TGTGCCAGCAGCGGCCAAAGCGCGGCTAATGAAAAACTGTTTTTT
size: -; J: TRBJ2-3; V: TRBV11-3; D: TRBD1; CDR3: CASSPGDRALDTQYF; DNA: TGTGCCAGCAGCCCTGGGGACAGGGCTTTGGATACGCAGTATTTT
size: -; J: TRBJ1-1; V: TRBV29-1; D: -; CDR3: CSPLGPGGVTEAFF; DNA: TGCAGCCCTCTGGGTCCGGGGGGTGTCACTGAAGCTTTCTTT
size: -; J: TRBJ2-7; V: TRBV28; D: -; CDR3: CAVDMAGSYEQYF; DNA: TGTGCCGTCGATATGGCAGGGTCCTACGAGCAGTACTTC
size: once; J: TRBJ1-2; V: TRBV13; D: -; CDR3: CASSLSQSGVGYGYTF; DNA: TGTGCCAGCAGCTTGTCACAGAGTGGGGTGGGCTATGGCTACACCTTC
size: -; J: TRBJ2-2; V: TRBV2; D: TRBD2; CDR3: CASSGGTRDTGELFF; DNA: TGTGCCAGCAGTGGGGGGACTAGGGACACCGGGGAGCTGTTTTTT
size: -; J: TRBJ1-2; V: TRBV6-1; D: -; CDR3: CATVDYGYTF; DNA: TGTGCCACGGTGGACTATGGCTACACCTTC